This T cell receptor (beta chain) emerged from a study of OX40 agonist ivuxolimab in advanced cancers. Study-wide background: The dose of intravenous ivuxolimab that patients received every 2 weeks ranged from 0.01 to 10 mg/kg.

The V end lost 0 bases, the J end lost 1 base, and 3 bases lay between the germline ends. The germline gives CDR1 SGHNT, CDR2 YYREEE (reference sequence). The CDR3 has 13 amino acids. Repertoires were generated with immunoSEQ multiplex PCR, while TCRdb's copy carries only in-frame clones and drops some. The data contain about 70,000 clones, 86% of them singletons. Points on this clone: Distinct nucleotide sequences in the sample also encode this CDR3.

This receptor was taken from an adult with an advanced solid tumor such as melanoma, head and neck, liver or kidney cancer. This chain joins TRBV5-4 and TRBJ2-3, with D hard to call. The starting material was CD4+ or CD8+ T cells sorted from blood, obtained in a trial of the OX40 agonist ivuxolimab. The CDR3 DNA reads as TGTGCCAGCAGCTTGGGGGGCACAGATACGCAGTATTTT. It specifies CASSLGGTDTQYF.